These T cell receptor beta chains were read from a single sample in a study of spatial heterogeneity in lung cancer. MiXCR, run by TCRdb on the 5' RACE reads, gives a single entry per CDR3 protein. The sample lists about 38,000 distinct CDR3 sequences, approximately 7.5% occurring once. Here the sequenced sample was PBMCs, taken at surgery. The receptor set was obtained from a male donor with early-stage non-small cell lung cancer. Each CDR3 is given with its conserved first and last residue.

CASSLVGVSEAFF,TRBJ1-1,TRBV5-1
CSARRGGRGATEAFF,TRBJ1-1,TRBV20-1
CASSQVGETEAFF,TRBJ1-1,TRBV4-1
CSATRRLSSTDTQYF,TRBJ2-3,TRBV20-1
CASRTTGTDTQYF,TRBJ2-3,TRBV6-2/TRBV6-3
CASSISWGQGDEQYF,TRBJ2-7,TRBV13
CASSLLRSGTGKYEQYF,TRBJ2-7,TRBV5-1
CASSGRGTRNTGELFF,TRBJ2-2,TRBV5-1
CASSLAVVPGTYGYTF,TRBJ1-2,TRBV5-1
CASSRTTYEQYF,TRBJ2-7,TRBV6-2/TRBV6-3
CASSPRLAGVLGDEQFF,TRBJ2-1,TRBV7-9
CASSLLRAETQYF,TRBJ2-5,TRBV7-8
CASSLDREGQPQHF,TRBJ1-5,TRBV11-2
CSVDSGTTDTQYF,TRBJ2-3,TRBV29-1
CASSLGLSPGNYEQYF,TRBJ2-7,TRBV5-1
CSMGGASGASYNEQFF,TRBJ2-1,TRBV20-1
CASSSRTSIHNEQFF,TRBJ2-1,TRBV11-2
CAISEGRTDTQYF,TRBJ2-3,TRBV10-3
CASSRRTGQSYGYTF,TRBJ1-2,TRBV13
CASTKGISYEQYF,TRBJ2-7,TRBV6-5
CASSYNRMSTGQEAFF,TRBJ1-1,TRBV4-3
CASSLFGRGDGYTF,TRBJ1-2,TRBV12-3/TRBV12-4
CASRYGSNTEAFF,TRBJ1-1,TRBV5-6
CASSPRTSGGYTQYF,TRBJ2-3,TRBV7-9
CATSDTDRGAATQETQYF,TRBJ2-5,TRBV24-1
CASRKQGVPPYGYTF,TRBJ1-2,TRBV6-5
CAISSVETGRKNQPQHF,TRBJ1-5,TRBV10-3
CASSSGGWAEAFF,TRBJ1-1,TRBV7-9
CASGPLAGGLNEQFF,TRBJ2-1,TRBV12-5
CASSQDPSPRLARDTQYF,TRBJ2-3,TRBV3-1
CASSLSDRGGQPQHF,TRBJ1-5,TRBV27
CASSPQDYGYTF,TRBJ1-2,TRBV18
CASSPPTGNTEAFF,TRBJ1-1,TRBV6-6
CASSQEWDGNEKLFF,TRBJ1-4,TRBV4-2
CASSLDRGSNQPQHF,TRBJ1-5,TRBV7-2
CSARVEGGIYNEQFF,TRBJ2-1,TRBV20-1
CASSLTSGITDTQYF,TRBJ2-3,TRBV9
CASSYGGIATNEKLFF,TRBJ1-4,TRBV6-5
CSYGTSYYNEQFF,TRBJ2-1,TRBV20-1
CSAYRHTPNYGYTF,TRBJ1-2,TRBV20-1
CASSVDSTADTQYF,TRBJ2-3,TRBV25-1
CASSPPWGRGANVLTF,TRBJ2-6,TRBV7-3
CASSIDPRAHSYEQYF,TRBJ2-7,TRBV19
CSAKTGGFAEAFF,TRBJ1-1,TRBV20-1
CASGVGGGVQYF,TRBJ2-4,TRBV6-2/TRBV6-3
CASSAGTGGGYTF,TRBJ1-2,TRBV18
CASSQDYGGLWTEAFF,TRBJ1-1,TRBV14
CASSLLGTSGDYYNEQFF,TRBJ2-1,TRBV7-3
CASTPRGGRGQPGANVLTF,TRBJ2-6,TRBV6-5
CASIPGWARNEHFF,TRBJ2-1,TRBV7-2
CASRPPRGSSYNEQFF,TRBJ2-1,TRBV25-1
CSARDKGLAAISEHEQFF,TRBJ2-1,TRBV20-1
CASSLAVVTDTQYF,TRBJ2-3,TRBV12-3/TRBV12-4